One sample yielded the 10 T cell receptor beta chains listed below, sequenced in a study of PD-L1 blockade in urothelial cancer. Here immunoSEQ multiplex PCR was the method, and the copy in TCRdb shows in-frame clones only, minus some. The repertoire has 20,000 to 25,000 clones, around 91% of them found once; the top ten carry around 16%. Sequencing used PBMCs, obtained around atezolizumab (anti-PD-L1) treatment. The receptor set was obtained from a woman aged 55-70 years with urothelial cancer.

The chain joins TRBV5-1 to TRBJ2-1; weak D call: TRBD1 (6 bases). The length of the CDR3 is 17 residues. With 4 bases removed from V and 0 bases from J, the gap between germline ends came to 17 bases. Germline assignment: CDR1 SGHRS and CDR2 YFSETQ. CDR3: CASSRRGEGGSYNEQFF. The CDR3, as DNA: TGCGCCAGCAGCAGGCGAGGGGAAGGGGGCTCCTACAATGAGCAGTTCTTC.

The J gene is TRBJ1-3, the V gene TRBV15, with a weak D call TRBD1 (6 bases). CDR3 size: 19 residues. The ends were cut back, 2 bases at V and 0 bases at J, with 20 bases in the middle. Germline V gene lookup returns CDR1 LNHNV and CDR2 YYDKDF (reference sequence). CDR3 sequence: CATSRPPDGWGLSGNTIYF. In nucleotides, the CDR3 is TGTGCCACCAGCAGACCGCCCGACGGTTGGGGGCTCTCTGGAAACACCATATATTTT. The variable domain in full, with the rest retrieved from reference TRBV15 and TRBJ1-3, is DAMVIQNPRYQVTQFGKPVTLSCSQTLNHNVMYWYQQKSSQAPKLLFHYYDKDFNNEADTPDNFQSRRPNTSFCFLDIRSPGLGDTAMYLCATSRPPDGWGLSGNTIYFGEGSWLTVV.

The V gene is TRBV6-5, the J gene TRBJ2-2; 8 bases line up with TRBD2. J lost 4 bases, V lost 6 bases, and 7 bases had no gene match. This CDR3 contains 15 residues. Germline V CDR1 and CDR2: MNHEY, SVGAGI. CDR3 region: CASRTGLVRTGELFF. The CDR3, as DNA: TGTGCCAGCAGGACGGGACTAGTGCGCACCGGGGAGCTGTTTTTT.

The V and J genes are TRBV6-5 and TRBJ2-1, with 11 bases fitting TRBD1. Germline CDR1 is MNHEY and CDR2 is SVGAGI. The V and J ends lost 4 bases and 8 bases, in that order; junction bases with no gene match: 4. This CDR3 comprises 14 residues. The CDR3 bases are TGTGCCAGCAGTTCCCGGACAGGGGGCCATGAGCAGTTCTTC. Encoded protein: CASSSRTGGHEQFF.

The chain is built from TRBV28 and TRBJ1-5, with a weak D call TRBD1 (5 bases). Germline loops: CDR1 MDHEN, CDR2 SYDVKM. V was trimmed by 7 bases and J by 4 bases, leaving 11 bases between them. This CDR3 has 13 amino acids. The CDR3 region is CASTSQANQPQHF. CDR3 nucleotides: TGTGCCAGCACTTCACAGGCGAATCAGCCCCAGCATTTT. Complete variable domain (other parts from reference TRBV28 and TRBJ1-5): DVKVTQSSRYLVKRTGEKVFLECVQDMDHENMFWYRQDPGLGLRLIYFSYDVKMKEKGDIPEGYSVSREKKERFSLILESASTNQTSMYLCASTSQANQPQHFGDGTRLSIL.

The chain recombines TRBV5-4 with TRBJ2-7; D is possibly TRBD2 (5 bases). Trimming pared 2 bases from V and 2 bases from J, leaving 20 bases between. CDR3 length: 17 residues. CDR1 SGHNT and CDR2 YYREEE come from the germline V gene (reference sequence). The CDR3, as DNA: TGTGCCAGCAGCTTTTTCCGTGCGGGTACTCGTCCCTACGAGCAGTACTTC. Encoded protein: CASSFFRAGTRPYEQYF.

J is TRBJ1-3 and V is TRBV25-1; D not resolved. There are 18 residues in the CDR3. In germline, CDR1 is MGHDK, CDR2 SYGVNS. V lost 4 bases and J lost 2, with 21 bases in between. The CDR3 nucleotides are TGTGCCAGCAGTGGGGTGATGGGAGAACTCAGTACTGGAAACACCATATATTTT. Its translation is CASSGVMGELSTGNTIYF. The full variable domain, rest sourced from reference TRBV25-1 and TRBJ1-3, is EADIYQTPRYLVIGTGKKITLECSQTMGHDKMYWYQQDPGMELHLIHYSYGVNSTEKGDLSSESTVSRIRTEHFPLTLESARPSHTSQYLCASSGVMGELSTGNTIYFGEGSWLTVV.

The CDR3 protein is CASSPLTSGRDTDTQYF. CDR3 DNA: TGTGCCAGCTCACCGCTGACTAGCGGGAGGGACACAGATACGCAGTATTTT. V is TRBV18 and J is TRBJ2-3; TRBD2 matches at 14 bases. Losses at the gene ends were 3 bases for V and 2 bases for J; bases not matched to a gene: 4. CDR3 length: 17 residues. The germline V gene has CDR1 KGHSH and CDR2 LQKENI.

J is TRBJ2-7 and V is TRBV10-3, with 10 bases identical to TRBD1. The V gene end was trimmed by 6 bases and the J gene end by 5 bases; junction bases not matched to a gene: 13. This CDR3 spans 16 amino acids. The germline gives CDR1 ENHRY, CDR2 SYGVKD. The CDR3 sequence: CAISETGQGIGNEQYF. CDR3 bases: TGTGCCATCAGCGAAACGGGACAGGGGATTGGCAACGAGCAGTACTTC.

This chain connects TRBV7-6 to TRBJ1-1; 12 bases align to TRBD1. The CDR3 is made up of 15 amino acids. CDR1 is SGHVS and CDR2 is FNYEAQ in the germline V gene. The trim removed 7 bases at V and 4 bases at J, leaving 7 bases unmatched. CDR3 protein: CASIQGDRGLTEAFF. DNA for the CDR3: TGTGCCAGCATCCAGGGGGACAGGGGGCTCACTGAAGCTTTCTTT.